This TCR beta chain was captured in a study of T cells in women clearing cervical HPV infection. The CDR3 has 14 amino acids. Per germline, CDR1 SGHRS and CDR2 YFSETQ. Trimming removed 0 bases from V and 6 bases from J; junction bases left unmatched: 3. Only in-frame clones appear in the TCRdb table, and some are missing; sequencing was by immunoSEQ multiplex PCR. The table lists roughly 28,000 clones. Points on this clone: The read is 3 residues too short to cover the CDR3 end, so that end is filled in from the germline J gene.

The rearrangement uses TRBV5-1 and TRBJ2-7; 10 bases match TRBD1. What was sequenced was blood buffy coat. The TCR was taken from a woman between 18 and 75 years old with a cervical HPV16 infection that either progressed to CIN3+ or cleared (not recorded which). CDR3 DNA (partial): TGCGCCAGCAGCTTGGGACAGGGGGCGGTCGAG. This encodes CASSLGQGAVE. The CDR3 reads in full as CASSLGQGAVEQYF.